This T cell receptor (beta chain) emerged from a study of OX40 agonist ivuxolimab in advanced cancers. Study information: Across the patients, intravenous ivuxolimab was delivered every 2 weeks at 0.01 to 10 mg/kg. Patients were roughly 83% male with ages about 23 to 80, mean 60. Study-wide results and caveats: The expanded peripheral T cells' antigen specificity was not determined. The study observed clonal expansion of CD4+ and CD8+ blood T cells by week 6 at 0.1 to 3.0 mg/kg.

The CDR3 extends over 12 amino acids. V lost 0 bases and J lost 7, with 5 bases in between. Germline values: CDR1 SGHRS, CDR2 YFSETQ. The protocol was immunoSEQ multiplex PCR, while the TCRdb copy is restricted to in-frame clones and leaves out a portion. The repertoire has 75,000 to 95,000 clones, approximately 90% of them found once; the top ten carry approximately 11%. This clone is large within its sample. Antigen specificity is unknown. V and J are TRBV5-1 and TRBJ2-1, with unresolved D. The clonotype comes from an adult with an advanced solid tumor such as melanoma, head and neck, liver or kidney cancer. The sequencing here drew on CD4+ or CD8+ T cells sorted from blood, taken in a trial of the OX40 agonist ivuxolimab. The CDR3 DNA reads TGCGCCAGCAGCTTGGAAGGGAATGAGCAGTTCTTC. It specifies CASSLEGNEQFF. Together with reference TRBV5-1 and TRBJ2-1, the CDR3 gives the full variable domain: KAGVTQTPRYLIKTRGQQVTLSCSPISGHRSVSWYQQTPGQGLQFLFEYFSETQRNKGNFPGRFSGRQFSNSRSEMNVSTLELGDSALYLCASSLEGNEQFFGPGTRLTVL.